This T cell receptor (beta chain) was observed in a study of shared clonotypes between healthy human individuals (TCRdb year 2020). Describing the broader study: The cohort included three men and a couple of women between 18 and 49 years of age. For each donor, CD4 naive and CD4 memory were each run on three plates, CD8 naive on two plates, and CD8 memory on one plate. To estimate repertoire size and how much clonotypes are shared between individuals, the study performed deep sequencing of blood TCR repertoires from about five healthy adults. Different laboratories and diverse techniques were used to prepare libraries and sequence TCR repertoires, to increase sequencing depth and limit assay-specific biases. Leukapheresis yielded between about 0.9 and 9 billion PBMCs per donor.

For the CD8 naive samples, CD45RO-negative cells were positively selected for CCR7, yielding a CD45RA+CCR7+ population from which TemRA cells were excluded. The donors were healthy, HIV-negative adults with no recently reported acute infections or vaccinations. Every donor was a Caucasian adult living in Nashville, Tennessee, USA. Blood was obtained by leukapheresis, after which PBMCs were separated by Ficoll-Histopaque density gradient centrifugation and cryopreserved in liquid nitrogen vapor phase. Analytical flow cytometry was used to check the purity and quantity of each magnetically sorted T cell population. Genomic DNA was isolated from each sorted fraction and quantified by UV absorbance on a Nanodrop 2000c. Beyond this particular receptor, the publication reports: Naive subsets generally had larger estimated clonotype richness than memory subsets. Compared with non-shared clonotypes, the clonotypes found in all four sorted-subset donors had higher generation probabilities. Because the study included only a small number of donors, the genetic and exposure-history diversity represented was limited. About 5% of naive CD4, 3.5% of naive CD8, about 2.1% of memory CD4, and 0.4% of memory CD8 clonotypes were shared across several donors. Sampling was restricted to blood, and TCR repertoires in tissues likely differ from the TCR repertoires found in blood. Pairwise subsampling indicated that sequencing depth was expected to affect the degree of clonotype sharing among donors. Even with the large sequencing depth, rarefaction of the sorted-subset datasets indicated that sequencing was incomplete.

CDR1 is given as MNHEY and CDR2 as SVGAGI, both from the germline V gene. V loses 0 bases, J loses 5 bases, and the germline ends lie 14 bases apart. The CDR3, from cysteine to phenylalanine, totals 16 residues. This entry keeps only the CDR3 DNA: 48 bases, framed from base 1. Using the deep immunoSEQ assay, multiplex PCR amplified TCR CDR3 regions from genomic DNA. Extracted genomic DNA from each cell subset was spread evenly across all wells of several immunoSEQ 96-well plates, with each plate serving as a replicate. For sorted subsets, approximately 190 ng of genomic DNA, equivalent to 30,000 or so T cell genomes, went into each replicate PCR. Purified libraries were measured with a Qubit 3.0 fluorometer, size-checked on a Bioanalyzer 2100, and measured again with the KAPA Library Quantification kit. A separate single-read 150-cycle Illumina NextSeq 550 flow cell was used to sequence each immunoSEQ 96-well plate. From the authors' description of their analysis: Because the immunoSEQ output included only junctional sequences and no quality scores, the filtering could not be the same as the filtering used for full-length reads. Sequences were annotated with PyIR, a Python wrapper for IgBLAST v1.9, and V/J genes and CDR3 were assigned using IMGT germline references. Any read was removed if the V/J assignment was weak (E-value above 1e-6), the CDR3 was missing, or the read contained stop codons, out-of-frame junctions, or ambiguous translated residues. V3J clonotypes were defined as sequences sharing an identical inferred V gene, J gene, and CDR3 amino acid sequence. To compute the percentage overlap between repertoires, the number of shared unique clonotypes was divided by the size of the smaller repertoire. Three approaches were used to assess repertoire richness: RTK rarefaction, the Chao1 estimator, and Recon v2.1 estimates of unobserved clonotypes. For all TCRbeta clonotypes obtained by the gDNA method from a handful of donors, generation probabilities were computed with OLGA. The source is immuneACCESS, and TCRdb retained only in-frame sequences with V and J called. Part of the clones is not carried over; for the studies checked, unresolved V genes explain less than half of this, and the remainder is unexplained. The DNA gave D and trimming, while V, J and clone size come from that table. Recorded for this sample are approximately 600,000 clones; around 96% of them occurred a single time. Together, the top ten hold approximately 0.12% of the sample.

Comments on this clone: The antigen it recognizes is unknown. No qualities accompany the bases; no much larger clone lies one base away.

Recombination linked TRBV6-5 to TRBJ2-1, with no D gene named confidently. The specimen sequenced was naive CD8+ T cells sorted from blood. The sample's cell subset or site label, in plain terms: CD45RA+CCR7+. The sequence came from a woman in her 30s in good health. The DNA reads TGTGCCAGCAGTTACTCAATGGGTATACTGAACAATGAGCAGTTCTTC. The resulting protein is CASSYSMGILNNEQFF.